Shown below are 18 T cell receptor beta chains from a single sample sequenced in a study of blood T cell repertoires in COVID-19. Some clones are missing from TCRdb's copy, which holds only in-frame ones; the method was immunoSEQ multiplex PCR. This sample has around 180,000 clones; 86% occur once, and the top ten carry around 9%. Sequenced input: PBMCs or T cells enriched from blood (not recorded which). The receptors originated from a woman aged 25 to 39 who had recovered from COVID-19.

The chain employs TRBV11-2 and TRBJ2-1; D unresolved. CDR3 length equals 12 residues. V was cut by 7 bases and J by 4 bases, with 8 bases left in between. Germline loops: CDR1 SGHAT, CDR2 FQNNGV. The CDR3 coding sequence is TGTGCCAGCAACTCACTGTACAATGAGCAGTTCTTC. Protein sequence: CASNSLYNEQFF.

The V call is TRBV7-2, the J call TRBJ2-7; tentative D call: TRBD2 (5 bases). Per the germline V gene, CDR1 is SGHTA and CDR2 is FQGNSA. The CDR3 has 15 residues. Trimming shortened V by 5 bases and J by 0 bases, and 14 bases separated the two germline ends. CDR3 DNA sequence: TGTGCCAGCAGCCTGGGGAGCGGTGCCTCCTACGAGCAGTACTTC. Translation gives CASSLGSGASYEQYF.

V is TRBV11-2 and J is TRBJ2-1; 8 nucleotides line up with TRBD1. CDR3 size: 14 residues. The V gene end was trimmed by 5 bases and the J gene end by 7 bases; junction bases not matched to a gene: 7. The germline CDR1 and CDR2 sequences are SGHAT and FQNNGV. The CDR3 region is CASSEDRAGNEQFF. CDR3 sequence (DNA): TGTGCCAGCAGCGAGGACAGGGCTGGGAATGAGCAGTTCTTC.

The genes are TRBV27 and TRBJ2-7; 12 bases map to TRBD2. CDR1 is MNHEY and CDR2 is SMNVEV in the germline V gene (reference sequence). There are 17 residues in the CDR3. With 6 bases clipped from V and 2 bases from J, the junction kept 11 bases outside the gene matches. The CDR3 reads CASSTRTSGAFAYEQYF. CDR3 in DNA: TGTGCCAGCAGCACGAGGACTAGCGGGGCGTTTGCCTACGAGCAGTACTTC.

In its sample, this clone was seen a few times. This chain connects TRBV4-1 to TRBJ2-1; 8 bases map to TRBD2. Germline loops: CDR1 MGHRA, CDR2 YSYEKL. CDR3 length: 15 amino acids. Unmatched junction bases numbered 5, after V lost 3 bases and J lost 4 bases. The CDR3 sequence is CASSHQREWYNEQFF. In DNA form, the CDR3 reads TGCGCCAGCAGCCATCAGCGGGAGTGGTACAATGAGCAGTTCTTC.

The chain joins TRBV3-1 (or the pseudogene TRBV3-2) to TRBJ1-5; D is perhaps TRBD1 (5 bases). Germline V gene data show CDR1 as LGHDT and CDR2 as YNNKEL (reference sequence). The CDR3 is 14 amino acids. V shed 3 bases and J shed 3 bases, with 9 bases lying between them. CDR3 nucleotide sequence: TGTGCCAGCAGCCACCGGGACTACAATCAGCCCCAGCATTTT. Its protein is CASSHRDYNQPQHF.

DNA for the CDR3: TGTGCCAGTAACCAGGGTAATCAGCCCCAGCATTTT. Encoded protein: CASNQGNQPQHF. The chain links TRBV19 to TRBJ1-5; D possibly corresponds to TRBD1 (5 bases). CDR3 length: 12 amino acids. V gave up 7 bases and J gave up 4 bases, with 8 bases separating them. CDR1 LNHDA and CDR2 SQIVND come from the germline V gene (reference sequence).

The chain links TRBV7-8 to TRBJ2-1; TRBD2 might be the D (6 bases). The germline V gene has CDR1 SGHVS and CDR2 FQNEAQ. Trimming shortened V by 6 bases and J by 1 base, and 22 bases separated the two germline ends. The CDR3 extends over 18 amino acids. The CDR3 DNA is TGTGCCAGCAGTCATCCTGACACCCGCGGGAAGTCCTACAATGAGCAGTTCTTC. It yields the protein CASSHPDTRGKSYNEQFF.

This clone was seen only a few times. The chain employs TRBV20-1 and TRBJ1-4; 9 positions match TRBD1. CDR1 is DFQATT, CDR2 SNEGSKA, per germline (reference sequence). The length of the CDR3 is 14 residues. Unmatched junction bases numbered 7, after V lost 3 bases and J lost 8 bases. In DNA form, the CDR3 reads TGCAGTGCTAGTGGGGACAGGGTAAACGAAAAACTGTTTTTT. Protein product: CSASGDRVNEKLFF.

This chain uses TRBV18 with TRBJ2-1, with 9 bases matching TRBD2. This CDR3 has 17 amino acids. The germline V gene has CDR1 KGHSH and CDR2 LQKENI. Losses at the gene ends were 0 bases for V and 5 bases for J; bases not matched to a gene: 8. CDR3 in amino acids: CASSPPSAGGANNEQFF. Here the CDR3 DNA reads TGTGCCAGCTCACCACCATCCGCGGGAGGGGCCAACAATGAGCAGTTCTTC. Full variable domain (missing parts from reference TRBV18 and TRBJ2-1): NAGVMQNPRHLVRRRGQEARLRCSPMKGHSHVYWYRQLPEEGLKFMVYLQKENIIDESGMPKERFSAEFPKEGPSILRIQQVVRGDSAAYFCASSPPSAGGANNEQFFGPGTRLTVL.

On this clone itself: The junction differs from germline at one of its ends, possibly a read error. V gene TRBV7-9 combines with J gene TRBJ1-4; 7 positions agree with TRBD1. This CDR3 has 17 amino acids. The germline gives CDR1 SEHNR, CDR2 FQNEAQ (reference sequence). The CDR3 protein is CASSLGIPGQSNEELFF. The CDR3 DNA is TGTGCCAGCAGCTTAGGCATCCCGGGACAGTCTAATGAAGAACTGTTTTTT.

The chain joins TRBV6-4 to TRBJ1-2, with D possibly TRBD1 on 6 matching bases. Per the germline V gene, CDR1 is MRHNA and CDR2 is SNTAGT. The CDR3 has 16 residues. V lost 0 bases, J lost 4 bases, and 15 bases lay in between. CDR3 loop: CASSDSGQLGPYGYTF. Written as DNA, the CDR3 is TGTGCCAGCAGTGACTCCGGACAGTTAGGCCCCTATGGCTACACCTTC.

In its sample, this clone was seen a few times. This chain connects TRBV5-1 to TRBJ1-1; D uncertain. Germline V gives CDR1 SGHRS, CDR2 YFSETQ. This CDR3 region has 15 residues. V was pared by 4 bases and J by 1 base, with 14 bases between. CDR3 residues: CASSPATVGNTEAFF. The CDR3, as DNA: TGCGCCAGCAGCCCCGCCACAGTGGGGAACACTGAAGCTTTCTTT.

The chain uses TRBV28 and TRBJ1-1; D is unresolved. The CDR3 runs to 11 residues. Per germline, CDR1 MDHEN and CDR2 SYDVKM. V lost 4 bases and J 11 bases, leaving 11 bases between the germline ends. In nucleotides, the CDR3 is TGTGCCAGCAGTTCCAGAAGGGAGGCTTTCTTT. Amino acid sequence: CASSSRREAFF. Combining the CDR3 with reference TRBV28 and TRBJ1-1 gives the whole variable domain DVKVTQSSRYLVKRTGEKVFLECVQDMDHENMFWYRQDPGLGLRLIYFSYDVKMKEKGDIPEGYSVSREKKERFSLILESASTNQTSMYLCASSSRREAFFGQGTRLTVV.

This chain links TRBV4-1 with TRBJ2-7; 8 positions agree with TRBD1. The V and J ends lost 0 bases and 5 bases, in that order; junction bases with no gene match: 3. Germline V gene sequence: CDR1 MGHRA, CDR2 YSYEKL. CDR3 length: 14 residues. The CDR3 protein is CASSQDQDRDEQYF. The CDR3 coding sequence is TGCGCCAGCAGCCAAGATCAGGACAGGGACGAGCAGTACTTC.

The chain is built from TRBV29-1 and TRBJ1-2, with D tentatively TRBD1 (5 bases). The CDR3 runs to 13 residues. The ends were cut back, 7 bases at V and 6 bases at J, with 18 bases in the middle. CDR1 is SQVTM, CDR2 ANQGSEA, per germline. For the CDR3, the DNA is TGCAGCGGTGGCCCGGGGGAGGGCGATGGCTACACCTTC. It yields the protein CSGGPGEGDGYTF.

This clone showed up just once. The genes are TRBV14 and TRBJ2-5; no firm D call. Germline CDR1 and CDR2: SGHDN and FVKESK. The CDR3 has 15 amino acids. Trimming took 0 bases from V and 2 from J, leaving 10 bases between them. For the CDR3, the DNA is TGTGCCAGCAGCCAAGACGGCAGGCTTCAAGAGACCCAGTACTTC. Translated: CASSQDGRLQETQYF.

The chain couples TRBV9 to TRBJ2-7; tentatively, D is TRBD1 (6 bases). In germline, CDR1 is SGDLS, CDR2 YYNGEE. Trimming stripped 0 bases from V and 4 bases from J, with 11 bases between. CDR3 length equals 14 residues. In nucleotides, the CDR3 is TGTGCCAGCAGCGTAGGGGGGCAGGGGTACGAGCAGTACTTC. This gives the protein CASSVGGQGYEQYF. Drawing the rest from reference TRBV9 and TRBJ2-7, the complete variable domain is DSGVTQTPKHLITATGQRVTLRCSPRSGDLSVYWYQQSLDQGLQFLIQYYNGEERAKGNILERFSAQQFPDLHSELNLSSLELGDSALYFCASSVGGQGYEQYFGPGTRLTVT.